Presented here are 8 T cell receptor beta chains from one specimen sequenced in a study of cytomegalovirus exposure and HLA in healthy donors. Method: immunoSEQ multiplex PCR; TCRdb's copy keeps in-frame clones and lacks some. The sample lists a few hundred thousand clones, just over 85% seen once, with 1% in the top ten. Sample: PBMCs. The receptors were gathered from a woman under 30 in good health and CMV-seronegative.

This sequence joins TRBV30 and TRBJ2-7; TRBD2 aligns across 8 bases. Germline trimming cut 6 bases from V and 3 bases from J; bases unmatched to any gene: 7. The length of the CDR3 is 13 residues. The germline gives CDR1 GTSNPN, CDR2 SVGIG (reference sequence). The CDR3: CACSGGAVYEQYF. The CDR3 DNA reads as TGTGCCTGTTCCGGGGGGGCTGTCTACGAGCAGTACTTC. Full variable domain (remainder filled in from reference TRBV30 and TRBJ2-7): SQTIHQWPATLVQPVGSPLSLECTVEGTSNPNLYWYRQAAGRGLQLLFYSVGIGQISSEVPQNLSASRPQDRQFILSSKKLLLSDSGFYLCACSGGAVYEQYFGPGTRLTVT.

The CDR3 reads CASSLAQGARTGELFF. In DNA form, the CDR3 reads TGTGCCAGCAGCTTAGCGCAGGGGGCACGAACCGGGGAGCTGTTTTTT. The J gene is TRBJ2-2, the V gene TRBV7-9; 8 bases line up with TRBD1. CDR3 length: 16 amino acids. CDR1 and CDR2 (germline): SEHNR, FQNEAQ (reference sequence). With 0 bases clipped from V and 5 bases from J, the junction kept 5 bases outside the gene matches.

The table lists this clone with a few counts. The V gene is TRBV27, the J gene TRBJ2-4; D possibly corresponds to TRBD1 (5 bases). With 6 bases removed from V and 8 bases from J, the gap between germline ends came to 11 bases. The length of the CDR3 is 12 residues. Germline loops: CDR1 MNHEY, CDR2 SMNVEV (reference sequence). CDR3 sequence (DNA): TGTGCCAGCAGAGGGGTCGCGGACATTCAGTACTTC. As protein: CASRGVADIQYF.

The chain uses TRBV4-1 and TRBJ2-5; 9 bases fit TRBD1. The CDR3 has 16 residues. The trim removed 1 base at V and 4 bases at J, leaving 7 bases unmatched. CDR1 and CDR2 (germline): MGHRA, YSYEKL. CDR3 sequence (DNA): TGCGCCAGCAGCCAAGCCAGGACAGGGGATATAGAGACCCAGTACTTC. Amino acid sequence: CASSQARTGDIETQYF.

Comment on this clone: Sequence at one end of the junction differs from germline and may be a read error. The CDR3 DNA sequence: TGTGCTAGCAGCCCTGACAGGAGCTCCTACAATGAGCAGTTCTTC. As protein: CASSPDRSSYNEQFF. The rearrangement joins TRBV7-7 to TRBJ2-1, with a possible D match to TRBD1 (6 bases). Germline V CDR1 and CDR2: SSHAT, FNYEAQ (reference sequence). The CDR3 has 15 residues.

The chain is built from TRBV27 and TRBJ1-1; TRBD1 aligns across 8 bases. This CDR3 contains 14 residues. Trimming took 7 bases from V and 4 from J; bases not matched to a gene: 8. In germline, CDR1 is MNHEY, CDR2 SMNVEV (reference sequence). CDR3 bases: TGTGCCAGCACCGAACGACAGGGGATCACTGAAGCTTTCTTT. Its translation: CASTERQGITEAFF.

The rearrangement joins TRBV7-2 to TRBJ2-7; 12 positions match TRBD2. The CDR3 has 14 amino acids. Germline CDR1 is SGHTA and CDR2 is FQGNSA. V lost 5 bases and J lost 5; bases outside the gene matches: 4. The CDR3 coding sequence is TGTGCCAGCAGCCGGACTAGCGGGATCAACGAGCAGTACTTC. Amino acids: CASSRTSGINEQYF.

J is TRBJ1-2 and V is TRBV27, with a possible D match to TRBD1 (6 bases). The V gene's germline CDR1 is MNHEY and CDR2 SMNVEV (reference sequence). Deletions cut 5 bases from V and 3 bases from J, with 16 bases between. The CDR3 covers 15 residues. As DNA, the CDR3 is TGTGCCAGCAGTCTGAGACAGGACTTGCACTATGGCTACACCTTC. As protein: CASSLRQDLHYGYTF.